These 5 T cell receptor beta chains were all obtained from the same sample, sequenced in a study of graft-versus-host responses after intestinal transplantation. Only in-frame clones appear in the TCRdb table, and some are missing; sequencing was by immunoSEQ multiplex PCR. The sample lists approximately 85,000 clones, roughly 91% occurring once. The antigens these receptors bind are not known. The sequencing used unstimulated CD8+ T cells sorted from spleen or lymph node cells, collected before transplant. Receptors originate from a human donor who was the organ donor for an intestinal transplant.

V and J are TRBV2 and TRBJ2-7; D remains ambiguous. Germline-derived CDR1 and CDR2 are SNHLY and FYNNEI. V was clipped by 10 bases and J by 2 bases, with 18 bases between them. The CDR3 runs 14 residues. For the CDR3, the DNA is TGTGCCATCCTTACAGTCTTACCACCCTACGAGCAGTACTTC. This encodes CAILTVLPPYEQYF.

In its sample, this clone was seen once. The rearrangement links TRBV10-3 to TRBJ2-7; 14 bases agree with TRBD2. CDR1 is ENHRY, CDR2 SYGVKD, per germline. V shed 8 bases and J 0 bases; nucleotides not matched to a gene: 6. This CDR3 is built from 16 residues. The CDR3 spells CAIGEGTSGSSYEQYF. In DNA form, the CDR3 reads TGTGCCATCGGGGAAGGGACTAGCGGGAGCTCCTACGAGCAGTACTTC.

This clone occurred once. This sequence joins TRBV5-1 and TRBJ2-5; 8 nucleotides agree with TRBD2. There are 19 residues in the CDR3. Per the germline V gene, CDR1 is SGHRS and CDR2 is YFSETQ. With V trimmed by 3 bases and J by 2 bases, 18 bases remained unmatched. CDR3 residues: CASSWPISGRTPPQETQYF. Written as DNA, the CDR3 is TGCGCCAGCAGCTGGCCAATCAGCGGGAGAACGCCCCCTCAAGAGACCCAGTACTTC.

The chain combines TRBV10-2 with TRBJ1-4, with TRBD1 matching over 7 bases. CDR3 length: 15 amino acids. Germline V gene data show CDR1 as WSHSY and CDR2 as SAAADI. The junction had 7 bases not matched to a gene; V was cut back by 3 bases and J by 6 bases. The CDR3 nucleotides read TGCGCCAGCAGTGACTTTTCAGGGGGAGATGAAAAACTGTTTTTT. Its translation: CASSDFSGGDEKLFF.

The chain recombines TRBV6-1 with TRBJ2-3, with D perhaps TRBD2 (6 bases). There are 14 residues in the CDR3. The germline V gene encodes CDR1 MNHNS and CDR2 SASEGT. The V end lost 5 bases, the J end lost 2 bases, and 11 bases lay between the germline ends. This CDR3 reads CASSRGISTDTQYF. CDR3 DNA: TGTGCCAGCAGTCGCGGGATTTCCACAGATACGCAGTATTTT.